The rows below give T cell receptor beta chains drawn from one sample of a study of blood T cell repertoires in COVID-19. TCRdb's table, derived via immunoSEQ multiplex PCR, lists solely in-frame clones and lacks some. The data contain approximately 250,000 clones, approximately 85% of them singletons. The specimen was PBMCs or T cells enriched from blood (not recorded which). The origin of the receptors is a woman aged 45-60 years with acute COVID-19. Both conserved end residues are trimmed from each CDR3.

j_call v_call cdr3_aa
TRBJ2-1 TRBV5-1 ASGFADRSSYNEQF
TRBJ2-3 TRBV21-1 ASSARWTGTDTQY
TRBJ2-4 TRBV7-6 ASSLGDRGTIQY
TRBJ2-7 TRBV5-6 ASTRRGSLGEQY
TRBJ2-5 TRBV5-5 ASSLGTGGETQY
TRBJ2-1 TRBV6-2/TRBV6-3 ASSSLAGGVRNEQF
TRBJ2-1 TRBV12-5 ASGGQGALNEQF
TRBJ1-1 TRBV6-5 ASRNLAGGNTEAF
TRBJ2-1 TRBV6-5 ASSFYWGWEQF
TRBJ2-5 TRBV7-2 ASSLESGGLQETQY
TRBJ1-2 TRBV27 ASSAPGMADGYT
TRBJ1-2 TRBV19 ASSISEGGYT
TRBJ2-1 TRBV3-1/TRBV3-2 ASSLGTSGNNEQF
TRBJ2-3 TRBV13 ASSQGARDQGTQY
TRBJ2-3 TRBV9 ASSVQDTQY
TRBJ2-7 TRBV7-7 ASSPGGPSREQY
TRBJ2-7 TRBV19 ATRADRGLYEQY
TRBJ1-5 TRBV9 ASSVGATGNQPQH
TRBJ2-1 TRBV20-1 SASSLAGGKNEQF
TRBJ1-1 TRBV18 ASSPPGGSGTEAF
TRBJ1-6 TRBV12-3/TRBV12-4 ASSSNSPLH
TRBJ1-2 TRBV7-9 ASSLGRLTNYGYT
TRBJ1-2 TRBV7-8 ASSNPGTGESYGYT
TRBJ1-1 TRBV18 ASSPGGFTEAF
TRBJ1-6 TRBV27 ASSGGARNNSPLH
TRBJ1-2 TRBV6-4 ASSDTGTANYGYT
TRBJ2-3 TRBV9 ASSLSLRGDTQY
TRBJ2-1 TRBV4-3 ASSQEQGTYNEQF
TRBJ1-2 TRBV27 ASSFRGTAGGYT
TRBJ1-2 TRBV9 ASSEGEGVRSYGYT
TRBJ2-1 TRBV4-3 ASSQGTGEFVTYNEQF
TRBJ1-1 TRBV5-1 ASSPDTAMNTEAF
TRBJ1-5 TRBV6-5 ASSYGTGTPQH
TRBJ1-6 TRBV2 ASSLDRTLPLH
TRBJ2-4 TRBV7-3 ASSPGGDLNIQY
TRBJ2-5 TRBV5-6 ASSFERGALRETQY